These 8 T cell receptor beta chains originate from one sample sequenced in a study of blood T cell repertoires in COVID-19 (dated by TCRdb to the early 2020s). The library was built by means of the immunoSEQ multiplex PCR assay. This is the immuneACCESS table as TCRdb keeps it, with only in-frame sequences that have V and J called. A part of the clones is gone; compared with another copy, unresolved V genes explain less than half, and the rest is unexplained. Within this sample are 95,000 to 150,000 clones, with approximately 86% of them counted one time only. The ten largest clones represent roughly 1% of the sample. Sample: peripheral blood. The receptors derive from a woman aged 45-60 years with active or convalescent COVID-19.

V usage is TRBV7-2 and J usage is TRBJ1-4; TRBD1 is a possible D gene (6 bases). From germline, CDR1 is SGHTA and CDR2 FQGNSA. The CDR3 length is 15 residues. V gave up 5 bases and J gave up 7 bases, with 17 bases separating them. The CDR3 coding sequence is TGTGCCAGCAGCCCTTTTGGGGGCGCAAGTGAAAAACTGTTTTTT. Encoded protein: CASSPFGGASEKLFF.

V and J are TRBV7-2 and TRBJ2-1; 7 bases match TRBD2. V lost 0 bases, J lost 2 bases, and 4 bases stayed unmatched. The germline CDR1 and CDR2 sequences are SGHTA and FQGNSA. The CDR3 loop spans 16 amino acids. CDR3 DNA: TGTGCCAGCAGCTTAGCGCGAAGCGGGACCTACAATGAGCAGTTCTTC. Translating gives CASSLARSGTYNEQFF.

In DNA form, the CDR3 reads TGTGCCAGCCAATTGGAGGGAGGGCCGCCAGATACGCAGTATTTT. Translation: CASQLEGGPPDTQYF. The rearrangement joins TRBV28 to TRBJ2-3, with 7 nucleotides matching TRBD2. The CDR3 is 15 amino acids. The junction had 12 bases not matched to a gene; V was cut back by 8 bases and J by 4 bases. Per the germline V gene, CDR1 is MDHEN and CDR2 is SYDVKM.

This chain joins TRBV28 and TRBJ1-1; D perhaps matches TRBD1 (6 bases). V was pared by 2 bases and J by 5 bases, with 12 bases between. Germline CDR1 and CDR2: MDHEN and SYDVKM. This CDR3 is built from 14 residues. The CDR3: CASSLVGGRTEAFF. The CDR3 nucleotides are TGTGCCAGCAGTTTAGTGGGGGGGCGGACTGAAGCTTTCTTT.

This chain uses TRBV6-4 with TRBJ2-1; D perhaps matches TRBD1 (5 bases). This CDR3 comprises 15 residues. Germline lookup yields CDR1 MRHNA and CDR2 SNTAGT. Trimming took off 4 bases at V and 0 bases at J, with 10 bases between the two ends. CDR3 region: CASSALDSSYNEQFF. CDR3 nucleotide sequence: TGTGCCAGCAGTGCCCTAGACAGCTCCTACAATGAGCAGTTCTTC.

The rearrangement joins TRBV28 to TRBJ2-6; TRBD1 agrees at 8 bases. V gave up 6 bases and J gave up 0 bases; unmatched junction bases: 7. This CDR3 has 17 residues. Germline CDR1 reads MDHEN; CDR2 reads SYDVKM. The CDR3 spells CASRTGTGNSGANVLTF. The CDR3 bases are TGTGCCAGCAGAACCGGGACAGGCAACTCTGGGGCCAACGTCCTGACTTTC. Combining the CDR3 with reference TRBV28 and TRBJ2-6 gives the whole variable domain DVKVTQSSRYLVKRTGEKVFLECVQDMDHENMFWYRQDPGLGLRLIYFSYDVKMKEKGDIPEGYSVSREKKERFSLILESASTNQTSMYLCASRTGTGNSGANVLTFGAGSRLTVL.

The chain links TRBV27 to TRBJ1-5, with 7 bases that match TRBD1. V trimming: 5 bases; J trimming: 4 bases; junction bases outside the gene matches: 8. This CDR3 has 15 amino acids. Looked up from germline, CDR1 is MNHEY and CDR2 is SMNVEV (reference sequence). The CDR3 is CASSRTTGLNQPQHF. As DNA, the CDR3 is TGTGCCAGCAGTCGAACGACAGGGCTAAATCAGCCCCAGCATTTT.

The J gene is TRBJ1-3, the V gene TRBV27; the D gene is possibly TRBD1 (5 bases). This CDR3 contains 16 residues. Germline lookup yields CDR1 MNHEY and CDR2 SMNVEV (reference sequence). The V end lost 6 bases, the J end lost 2 bases, and 17 bases lay between the germline ends. The CDR3 nucleotides read TGTGCCAGCAGCCCCAGATCCGGGGGGGCTGGAAACACCATATATTTT. This encodes CASSPRSGGAGNTIYF.